These 9 T cell receptor beta chains share one sample of origin, sequenced in a study of T cells expressing NK-cell markers. After re-calling the 5' RACE reads, TCRdb lists one entry per CDR3 protein, DNA absent. The listing contains approximately 440,000 distinct CDR3 sequences. The sample was blood T cells: a sorted CD56 or NKG2C T cell subset, CD4+ or CD8+ T cells, or bulk PBMC T cells (not recorded which). The receptors shown here come from a woman between 45 and 60 years old in good health.

The CDR3 loop is CASRIGDTQYF. This chain joins TRBV6-2 or TRBV6-3 and TRBJ2-3. The V gene's germline CDR1 is MNHEY and CDR2 SVGEGT. The CDR3 contains 11 residues.

The rearrangement links TRBV6-1 to TRBJ2-3; the TCRdb call, TRBD2, lacks DNA for checking. This CDR3 comprises 14 residues. Per germline, CDR1 MNHNS and CDR2 SASEGT. CDR3 protein: CASIRSPSTDTQYF.

This sequence joins TRBV14 and TRBJ1-3; lacking DNA, the TRBD1 call made by TCRdb goes unchecked. The CDR3 covers 16 residues. CDR1 is SGHDN and CDR2 is FVKESK in the germline V gene. This chain's CDR3 is CASSPKQATVGNTIYF.

This chain links TRBV5-8 with TRBJ2-5. The CDR3 is 13 residues long. Germline CDR1 SGHTS, CDR2 YDEGEE. CDR3 region: CASSRLVGETQYF.

J is TRBJ1-4 and V is TRBV27; the TCRdb call, TRBD1, lacks DNA for checking. CDR3 length: 15 amino acids. CDR1 is MNHEY, CDR2 SMNVEV, per germline (reference sequence). CDR3: CASSLRTATNEKLFF.

The V and J genes are TRBV29-1 and TRBJ2-1; TCRdb names TRBD2, which stays unverified in the absence of DNA. Germline V gives CDR1 SQVTM, CDR2 ANQGSEA. CDR3 length: 14 residues. CDR3 amino acids: CSVQGLAGVKEQFF.

The chain combines TRBV5-1 with TRBJ1-1; with no DNA, the TCRdb D assignment of TRBD1 cannot be verified. This CDR3 has 17 amino acids. In germline, CDR1 is SGHRS, CDR2 YFSETQ. The CDR3 is CASSVWRIGATREEAFF. The full variable domain, rest sourced from reference TRBV5-1 and TRBJ1-1, is KAGVTQTPRYLIKTRGQQVTLSCSPISGHRSVSWYQQTPGQGLQFLFEYFSETQRNKGNFPGRFSGRQFSNSRSEMNVSTLELGDSALYLCASSVWRIGATREEAFFGQGTRLTVV.

This chain connects TRBV15 to TRBJ2-5; TCRdb outputs TRBD1, but without DNA this stays unchecked. CDR1 is LNHNV and CDR2 is YYDKDF in the germline V gene (reference sequence). CDR3 length: 14 residues. The CDR3 spells CATSRVQGGKTQYF.

CDR3 residues: CASSLRREEQYF. This chain uses TRBV12-3 or TRBV12-4 with TRBJ2-7; the D gene TCRdb calls, TRBD2, cannot be checked with no DNA. The CDR3 extends over 12 amino acids.